Listed here are 6 T cell receptor beta chains from one sample, sequenced in a study of blood T cell repertoires in COVID-19. Profiled with immunoSEQ multiplex PCR; TCRdb holds only in-frame clones, not every one. Of roughly 200,000 clones in the sample, roughly three quarters were seen once. The sequenced sample consisted of peripheral blood. These receptors were taken from a woman in her thirties or forties with COVID-19, enrolled during active disease.

The chain recombines TRBV7-2 with TRBJ1-2; 10 nucleotides line up with TRBD1. The V gene end was trimmed by 5 bases and the J gene end by 2 bases; junction bases not matched to a gene: 14. The germline V gene encodes CDR1 SGHTA and CDR2 FQGNSA. The CDR3 sequence is 18 residues long. CDR3 DNA: TGTGCCAGCAGCCCCGACCGGGACAGGGGAAAGCTGAACTATGGCTACACCTTC. Residues: CASSPDRDRGKLNYGYTF.

The chain combines TRBV7-2 with TRBJ2-7; D is unresolved. Germline V gene data show CDR1 as SGHTA and CDR2 as FQGNSA. This CDR3 is built from 12 residues. The ends were cut back, 5 bases at V and 6 bases at J, with 11 bases in the middle. Here the CDR3 reads CASSLHLGEQYF. The DNA of the CDR3 is TGTGCCAGCAGCCTCCATCTAGGCGAGCAGTACTTC.

V and J are TRBV5-1 and TRBJ2-5, with 8 bases lining up with TRBD1. The germline V gene has CDR1 SGHRS and CDR2 YFSETQ. This CDR3 comprises 15 residues. J was trimmed by 5 bases and V by 3 bases; bases with no gene match: 9. CDR3 loop: CASSSGTGPRETQYF. The CDR3 coding sequence is TGCGCCAGCAGCTCGGGGACAGGCCCGAGGGAGACCCAGTACTTC.

This clone was counted once. V is TRBV11-2 and J is TRBJ2-3; a weak D match, TRBD2 (6 bases). CDR3 size: 14 residues. V was shortened by 5 bases and J by 1 base, with 10 bases between the two germline ends. Germline V gene lookup returns CDR1 SGHAT and CDR2 FQNNGV. CDR3 DNA: TGTGCCAGCAGCCTTAGCGGTCGCACAGATACGCAGTATTTT. Its protein product is CASSLSGRTDTQYF.

The chain recombines TRBV11-2 with TRBJ2-5; TRBD2 is a possible D gene (5 bases). Trimming stripped 1 base from V and 6 bases from J, with 12 bases between. Germline lookup yields CDR1 SGHAT and CDR2 FQNNGV. CDR3 size: 14 residues. CDR3 coding DNA: TGTGCCAGCAGCTTAGTCGGACGGGGAAAGACCCAGTACTTC. Its translation is CASSLVGRGKTQYF.

The chain is built from TRBV5-1 and TRBJ2-3; 7 bases match TRBD2. V gave up 0 bases and J gave up 1 base; unmatched junction bases: 2. This CDR3 region has 15 residues. The V gene's germline CDR1 is SGHRS and CDR2 YFSETQ. Here the CDR3 reads CASSLAAGGTDTQYF. As DNA, the CDR3 is TGCGCCAGCAGCTTGGCGGCGGGAGGCACAGATACGCAGTATTTT.